The 14 T cell receptor beta chains presented below share a single source sample, sequenced in a study of T-cell reconstitution after alpha-beta-depleted transplantation in children. Library preparation (for TCRbeta) was performed with unique molecular identifiers. TCRdb called the PCR reads again in MiXCR, with one record for every CDR3 protein. The table lists 400,000 to 550,000 distinct CDR3 sequences, more than 9% of them singletons, with roughly 2.1% in the top ten. The input for sequencing was PBMCs, taken before TCRalphabeta/CD19-depleted stem cell transplant. Receptors were obtained from a child aged 2 to 10 with inherited bone marrow failure, due to receive a stem cell transplant.

The chain combines TRBV7-9 with TRBJ2-2; D not certain. This CDR3 contains 11 residues. Germline assignment: CDR1 SEHNR and CDR2 FQNEAQ (reference sequence). V lost 7 bases, J lost 8 bases, and 8 bases lay in between. CDR3: CASTTVGELFF. DNA for the CDR3: TGTGCCAGCACCACGGTTGGGGAGCTGTTTTTT.

The J gene is TRBJ1-1, the V gene TRBV5-4; D call uncertain. Germline V gene lookup returns CDR1 SGHNT and CDR2 YYREEE (reference sequence). The CDR3 is made up of 14 amino acids. V lost 1 base and J lost 3, with 10 bases in between. The CDR3 sequence: CASSLFRLDTEAFF. Written as DNA, the CDR3 is TGTGCCAGCAGCTTGTTTCGGTTGGACACTGAAGCTTTCTTT. Full variable domain (remainder filled in from reference TRBV5-4 and TRBJ1-1): ETGVTQSPTHLIKTRGQQVTLRCSSQSGHNTVSWYQQALGQGPQFIFQYYREEENGRGNFPPRFSGLQFPNYSSELNVNALELDDSALYLCASSLFRLDTEAFFGQGTRLTVV.

This clonotype was counted many times. V is TRBV29-1 and J is TRBJ2-7; 8 nucleotides align to TRBD2. With V trimmed by 4 bases and J by 3 bases, 8 bases remained unmatched. Germline loops: CDR1 SQVTM, CDR2 ANQGSEA. CDR3 length equals 14 residues. The CDR3 coding sequence is TGCAGCGTTGTTGTCGCGGGGGGAGTCTACGAGCAGTACTTC. Translation gives CSVVVAGGVYEQYF.

The chain uses TRBV4-3 and TRBJ1-2; the D gene is possibly TRBD1 (6 bases). Looked up from germline, CDR1 is LGHNA and CDR2 is YSLEER. Trimming took off 0 bases at V and 4 bases at J, with 18 bases between the two ends. The CDR3 spans 17 residues. CDR3 nucleotide sequence: TGCGCCAGCAGCCAAGATACCCGGGGGGCGCGACCCTATGGCTACACCTTC. Translating it yields CASSQDTRGARPYGYTF.

This clonotype was counted ten times or more. The chain uses TRBV4-2 and TRBJ1-4; D gene unclear. Germline assignment: CDR1 LGHNA and CDR2 YNFKEQ. This CDR3 contains 16 residues. Trimming took off 0 bases at V and 4 bases at J, with 12 bases between the two ends. The CDR3 DNA is TGTGCCAGCAGCCAAGATTTCGGGGAGGGTAATGAAAAACTGTTTTTT. It is translated as CASSQDFGEGNEKLFF.

This clonotype was detected many times. This chain links TRBV7-9 with TRBJ2-7, with 10 bases aligning to TRBD2. Germline lookup yields CDR1 SEHNR and CDR2 FQNEAQ (reference sequence). The CDR3 spans 16 residues. V trimming: 4 bases; J trimming: 7 bases; junction bases outside the gene matches: 13. Written as DNA, the CDR3 is TGTGCCAGCAGCTACCGGACTAGCGGAGGGAGCTGGGAGCAGTACTTC. The encoded protein is CASSYRTSGGSWEQYF.

This clonotype has only a few counts. The chain couples TRBV5-1 to TRBJ2-1; 9 bases line up with TRBD1. CDR3 size: 16 residues. Germline trimming cut 2 bases from V and 5 bases from J; bases unmatched to any gene: 8. CDR1 is SGHRS, CDR2 YFSETQ, per germline. The CDR3 sequence: CASSLSGTGYNNEQFF. The CDR3 DNA sequence: TGCGCCAGCAGCTTAAGCGGGACAGGGTACAACAATGAGCAGTTCTTC. Full variable domain (outside the CDR3, taken from reference TRBV5-1 and TRBJ2-1): KAGVTQTPRYLIKTRGQQVTLSCSPISGHRSVSWYQQTPGQGLQFLFEYFSETQRNKGNFPGRFSGRQFSNSRSEMNVSTLELGDSALYLCASSLSGTGYNNEQFFGPGTRLTVL.

Ten or more counts support this clonotype. J is TRBJ2-3 and V is TRBV20-1; 7 bases are a match to TRBD2. J lost 4 bases, V lost 3 bases, and 7 bases had no gene match. The CDR3 has 14 amino acids. Germline CDR1 reads DFQATT; CDR2 reads SNEGSKA (reference sequence). The CDR3 coding sequence is TGCAGTGCTAGCCGGCGGGAGAACTCAGATACGCAGTATTTT. It yields the protein CSASRRENSDTQYF.

In its sample, this clonotype was seen many times. This chain uses TRBV29-1 with TRBJ1-1, with TRBD1 matching 9 bases. The junction had 8 bases not matched to a gene; V was cut back by 0 bases and J by 0 bases. This CDR3 has 17 residues. Germline V gene data show CDR1 as SQVTM and CDR2 as ANQGSEA. The CDR3 is CSVEDGRTGVLNTEAFF. CDR3 DNA sequence: TGCAGCGTTGAAGATGGTCGGACAGGGGTCCTGAACACTGAAGCTTTCTTT.

This clonotype was observed at least ten times. This chain uses TRBV5-1 with TRBJ2-1; D remains unclear. Trimming took 7 bases from V and 1 from J, leaving 12 bases between them. Germline CDR1 reads SGHRS; CDR2 reads YFSETQ. The CDR3 sequence is 14 residues long. The CDR3 region has the DNA TGCGCCAGCGCACCCACGGGTTCCTACAATGAGCAGTTCTTC. This encodes CASAPTGSYNEQFF.

On this clonotype: At one end the junction does not follow the germline gene, possibly because of a read error. The V and J genes are TRBV13 and TRBJ1-3; D is uncertain. The length of the CDR3 is 15 residues. Germline CDR1 PRHDT, CDR2 FYEKMQ (reference sequence). The CDR3 sequence: CAIKLAQPEGNAIYF. The CDR3 region has the DNA TGTGCCATCAAGTTGGCACAGCCCGAAGGAAACGCCATATATTTT.

The sample holds many counts of this clonotype. The chain combines TRBV5-8 with TRBJ2-5; weak D call: TRBD1 (6 bases). V lost 1 base and J 4 bases, leaving 11 bases between the germline ends. Germline-derived CDR1 and CDR2 are SGHTS and YDEGEE. The CDR3 has 14 residues. This chain's CDR3 is CASSLRIRGETQYF. As DNA, the CDR3 is TGTGCCAGCAGCTTGAGGATCAGGGGAGAGACCCAGTACTTC.

In this sample, this clonotype turned up many times. V is TRBV7-9 and J is TRBJ2-2; no reliable D call. This CDR3 contains 15 residues. Trimming took 4 bases from V and 0 from J, leaving 9 bases between them. Germline CDR1 reads SEHNR; CDR2 reads FQNEAQ (reference sequence). This CDR3 is CASSSPLTNTGELFF. The DNA of the CDR3 is TGTGCCAGCAGCTCACCCCTGACGAACACCGGGGAGCTGTTTTTT.

The sample holds many counts of this clonotype. J is TRBJ2-1 and V is TRBV6-2 or TRBV6-3, with 10 bases matching TRBD2. The germline gives CDR1 MNHEY, CDR2 SVGEGT. Losses at the gene ends were 2 bases for V and 3 bases for J; bases not matched to a gene: 10. The CDR3 is made up of 18 amino acids. Here the CDR3 reads CASSYVLAGAPGYNEQFF. The CDR3 bases are TGTGCCAGCAGTTACGTTCTAGCGGGAGCACCTGGCTACAATGAGCAGTTCTTC.